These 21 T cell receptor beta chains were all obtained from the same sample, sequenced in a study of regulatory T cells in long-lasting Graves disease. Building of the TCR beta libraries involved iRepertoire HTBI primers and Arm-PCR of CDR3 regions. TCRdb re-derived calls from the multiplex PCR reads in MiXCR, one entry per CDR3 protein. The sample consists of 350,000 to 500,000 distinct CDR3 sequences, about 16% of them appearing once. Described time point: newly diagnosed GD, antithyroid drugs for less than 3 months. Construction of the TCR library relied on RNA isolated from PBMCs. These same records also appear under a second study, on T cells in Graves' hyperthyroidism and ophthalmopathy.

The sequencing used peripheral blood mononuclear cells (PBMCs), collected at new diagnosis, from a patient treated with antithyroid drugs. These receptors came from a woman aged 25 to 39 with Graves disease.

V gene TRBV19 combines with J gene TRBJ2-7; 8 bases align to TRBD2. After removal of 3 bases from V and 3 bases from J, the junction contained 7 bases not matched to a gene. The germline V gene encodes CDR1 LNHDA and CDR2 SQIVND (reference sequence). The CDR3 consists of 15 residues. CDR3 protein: CASSIGPAGGYEQYF. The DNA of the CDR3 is TGTGCCAGTAGTATTGGTCCCGCGGGGGGCTACGAGCAGTACTTC.

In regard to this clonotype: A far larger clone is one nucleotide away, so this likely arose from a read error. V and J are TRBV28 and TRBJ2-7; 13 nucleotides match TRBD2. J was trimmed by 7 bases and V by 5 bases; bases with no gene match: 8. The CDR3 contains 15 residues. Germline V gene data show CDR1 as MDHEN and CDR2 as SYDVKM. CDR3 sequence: CASSETSGRVDEQYF. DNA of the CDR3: TGTGCCAGCAGTGAAACTAGCGGGAGGGTGGATGAGCAGTACTTC.

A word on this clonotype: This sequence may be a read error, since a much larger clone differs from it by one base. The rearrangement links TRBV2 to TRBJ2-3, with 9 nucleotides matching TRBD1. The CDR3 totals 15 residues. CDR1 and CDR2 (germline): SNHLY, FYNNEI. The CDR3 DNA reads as TGTGCCAGCAGTGGCTTACAGGGGGCAACAGGTACGCAGTATTTT. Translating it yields CASSGLQGATGTQYF.

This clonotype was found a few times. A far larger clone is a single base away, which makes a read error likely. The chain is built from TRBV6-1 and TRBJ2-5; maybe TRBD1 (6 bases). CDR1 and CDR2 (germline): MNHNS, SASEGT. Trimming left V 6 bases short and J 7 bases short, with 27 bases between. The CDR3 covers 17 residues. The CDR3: CASSLAGRQAHFGTQYF. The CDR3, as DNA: TGTGCCAGCAGCTTAGCAGGGAGACAGGCCCATTTTGGGACCCAGTACTTC.

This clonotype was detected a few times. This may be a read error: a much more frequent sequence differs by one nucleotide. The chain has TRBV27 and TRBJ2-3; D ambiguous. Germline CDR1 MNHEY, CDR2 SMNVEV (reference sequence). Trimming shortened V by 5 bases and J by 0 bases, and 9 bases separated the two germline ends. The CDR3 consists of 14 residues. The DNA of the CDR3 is TGTGCCAGCAGTATAACCTCTAGCACAGATACGCAGTATTTT. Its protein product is CASSITSSTDTQYF.

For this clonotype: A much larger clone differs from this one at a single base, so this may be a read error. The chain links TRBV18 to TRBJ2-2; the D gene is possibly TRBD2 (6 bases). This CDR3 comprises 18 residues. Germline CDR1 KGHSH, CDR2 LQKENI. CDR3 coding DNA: TGTGCCAGCTCACCACCTAGGAGGGGATGGCGGAACACCGGGGAGCTGTCTTTT. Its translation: CASSPPRRGWRNTGELSF.

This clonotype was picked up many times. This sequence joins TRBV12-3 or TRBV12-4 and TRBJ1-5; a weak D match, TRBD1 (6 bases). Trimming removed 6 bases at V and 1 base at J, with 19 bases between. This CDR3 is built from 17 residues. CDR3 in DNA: TGTGCCAGCAGCTCCCGGGGGGGGCGGTGGAGCAATCAGCCCCAGCATTTT. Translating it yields CASSSRGGRWSNQPQHF.

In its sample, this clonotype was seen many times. Written as DNA, the CDR3 is TGTGCCAGCAGCTTATTGGTGCAGGGTGAAGCTTTCTTT. It codes for CASSLLVQGEAFF. V and J are TRBV7-2 and TRBJ1-1; possibly TRBD1 for D (5 bases). Germline loops: CDR1 SGHTA, CDR2 FQGNSA. V lost 2 bases, J lost 7 bases, and 11 bases lay in between. The CDR3 length is 13 residues.

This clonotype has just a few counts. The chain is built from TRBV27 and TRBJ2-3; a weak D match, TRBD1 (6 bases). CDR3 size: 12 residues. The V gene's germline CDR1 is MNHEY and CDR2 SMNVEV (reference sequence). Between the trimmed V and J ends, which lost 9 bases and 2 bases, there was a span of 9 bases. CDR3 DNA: TGTGCCAGTTGGGACACCACAGATACGCAGTATTTT. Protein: CASWDTTDTQYF.

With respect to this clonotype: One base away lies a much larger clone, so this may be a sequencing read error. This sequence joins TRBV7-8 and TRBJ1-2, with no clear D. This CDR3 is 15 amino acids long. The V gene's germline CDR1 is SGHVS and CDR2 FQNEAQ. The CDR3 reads CASSLALGGNYGNTF. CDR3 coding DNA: TGTGCCAGCAGCTTAGCGCTGGGAGGGAACTATGGCAACACCTTC. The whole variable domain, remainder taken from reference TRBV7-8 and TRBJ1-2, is GAGVSQSPRYKVAKRGQDVALRCDPISGHVSLFWYQQALGQGPEFLTYFQNEAQLDKSGLPSDRFFAERPEGSVSTLKIQRTQQEDSAVYLCASSLALGGNYGNTFGSGTRLTVV.

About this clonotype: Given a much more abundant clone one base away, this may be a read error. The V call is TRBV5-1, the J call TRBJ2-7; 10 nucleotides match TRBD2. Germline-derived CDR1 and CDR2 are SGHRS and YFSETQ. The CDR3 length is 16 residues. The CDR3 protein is CASSLEGLAGVYGQYF. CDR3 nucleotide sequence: TGCGCCAGCAGCTTGGAAGGGCTAGCGGGAGTCTACGGGCAGTACTTC.

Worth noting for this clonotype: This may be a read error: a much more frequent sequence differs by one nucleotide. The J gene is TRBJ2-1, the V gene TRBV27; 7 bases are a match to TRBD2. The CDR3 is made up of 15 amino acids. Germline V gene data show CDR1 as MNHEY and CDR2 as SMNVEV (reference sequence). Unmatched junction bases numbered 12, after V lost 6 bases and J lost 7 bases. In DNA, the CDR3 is TGTGCCAGCAGAGGGACTGGCGGGAGATTGAATGAGCAGTTCTTC. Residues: CASRGTGGRLNEQFF.

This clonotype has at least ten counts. The CDR3 coding sequence is TGCAGTGCTAGAGAGGGACACGGCGAGCAGTACTTC. The encoded protein is CSAREGHGEQYF. This chain links TRBV20-1 with TRBJ2-7, with D possibly matching TRBD1 (6 bases). Trimming removed 0 bases from V and 6 bases from J, with 9 bases in between. The CDR3 runs 12 residues. Germline V CDR1 and CDR2: DFQATT, SNEGSKA (reference sequence).

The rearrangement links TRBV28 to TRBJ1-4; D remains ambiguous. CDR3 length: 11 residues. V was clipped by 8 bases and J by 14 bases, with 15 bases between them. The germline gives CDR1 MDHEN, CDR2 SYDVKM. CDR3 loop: CASDGGQRLFF. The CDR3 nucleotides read TGTGCCAGCGACGGCGGGCAGCGGCTGTTTTTT.

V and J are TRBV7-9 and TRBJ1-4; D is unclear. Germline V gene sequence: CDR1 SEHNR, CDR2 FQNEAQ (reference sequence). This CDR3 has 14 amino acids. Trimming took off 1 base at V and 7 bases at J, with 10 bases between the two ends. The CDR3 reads CASSLGAVSEKLFF. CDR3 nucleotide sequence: TGTGCCAGCAGCTTAGGGGCCGTAAGTGAAAAACTGTTTTTT. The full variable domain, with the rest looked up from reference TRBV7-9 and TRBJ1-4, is DTGVSQNPRHKITKRGQNVTFRCDPISEHNRLYWYRQTLGQGPEFLTYFQNEAQLEKSRLLSDRFSAERPKGSFSTLEIQRTEQGDSAMYLCASSLGAVSEKLFFGSGTQLSVL.

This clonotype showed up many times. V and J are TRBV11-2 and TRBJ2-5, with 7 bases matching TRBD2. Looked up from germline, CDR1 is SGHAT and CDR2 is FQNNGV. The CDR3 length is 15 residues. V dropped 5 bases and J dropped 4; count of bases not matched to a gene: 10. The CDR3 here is CASSPVAGVGETQYF. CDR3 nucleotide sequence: TGTGCCAGCAGCCCAGTGGCGGGGGTGGGAGAGACCCAGTACTTC.

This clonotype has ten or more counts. The CDR3 region is CASSPAEGSGYTF. The DNA of the CDR3 is TGTGCCAGCAGCCCTGCCGAGGGGTCTGGCTACACCTTC. The chain uses TRBV6-1 and TRBJ1-2, with TRBD1 as a possible D gene (5 bases). This CDR3 is built from 13 residues. Trimming stripped 6 bases from V and 7 bases from J, with 15 bases between. Germline V gene lookup returns CDR1 MNHNS and CDR2 SASEGT.

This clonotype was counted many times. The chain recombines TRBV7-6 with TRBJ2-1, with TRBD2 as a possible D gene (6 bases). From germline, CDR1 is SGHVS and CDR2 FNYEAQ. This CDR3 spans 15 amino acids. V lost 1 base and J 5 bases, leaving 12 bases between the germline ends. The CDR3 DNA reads TGTGCCAGCAGCTTAGTAGCGGTTAAACACAATGAGCAGTTCTTC. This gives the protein CASSLVAVKHNEQFF.

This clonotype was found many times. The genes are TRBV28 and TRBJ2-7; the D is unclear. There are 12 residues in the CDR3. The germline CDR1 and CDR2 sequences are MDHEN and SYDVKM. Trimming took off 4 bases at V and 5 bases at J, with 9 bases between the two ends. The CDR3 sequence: CASSSLTHEQYF. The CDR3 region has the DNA TGTGCCAGCAGTTCTCTTACCCACGAGCAGTACTTC.

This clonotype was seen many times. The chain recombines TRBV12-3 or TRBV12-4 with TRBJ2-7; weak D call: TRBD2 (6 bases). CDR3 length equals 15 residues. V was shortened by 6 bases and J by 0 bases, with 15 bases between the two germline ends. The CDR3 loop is CASSRELSGSYEQYF. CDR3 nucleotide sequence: TGTGCCAGCAGCCGGGAGCTGAGTGGCTCCTACGAGCAGTACTTC.

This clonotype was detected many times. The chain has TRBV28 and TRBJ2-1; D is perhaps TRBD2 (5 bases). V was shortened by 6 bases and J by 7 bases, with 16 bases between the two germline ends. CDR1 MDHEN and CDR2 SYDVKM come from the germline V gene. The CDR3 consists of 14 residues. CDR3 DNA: TGTGCCAGCAGCTTGGGCCCGGGCGGGAATGAGCAGTTCTTC. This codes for CASSLGPGGNEQFF. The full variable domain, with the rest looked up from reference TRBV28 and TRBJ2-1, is DVKVTQSSRYLVKRTGEKVFLECVQDMDHENMFWYRQDPGLGLRLIYFSYDVKMKEKGDIPEGYSVSREKKERFSLILESASTNQTSMYLCASSLGPGGNEQFFGPGTRLTVL.